This T cell receptor beta chain stems from a study of long-term antiretroviral therapy in people with HIV. Inclusion required at least two post-ART and at least one pre-ART PBMC samples. The immunoSEQ assay was v3.0, run at survey level. Only in-frame clones appear in the TCRdb table, and some are missing; sequencing was by immunoSEQ multiplex PCR. Of tens of thousands of clones detected, about 85% appear once; the ten largest clones hold about an eighth. This CDR3 comprises 11 residues. Germline CDR1 reads MNHEY; CDR2 reads SVGAGI. V was pared by 2 bases and J by 7 bases, with 5 bases between. The source material was unsorted PBMCs, sampled 1.1 years after starting antiretroviral therapy. This receptor was identified in a man aged 18 to 29 with HIV. J is TRBJ1-1 and V is TRBV6-5; D call uncertain. CDR3 nucleotide sequence: TGTGCCAGCAGTTACATCGGTGAAGCTTTCTTT. Translated, it gives CASSYIGEAFF.